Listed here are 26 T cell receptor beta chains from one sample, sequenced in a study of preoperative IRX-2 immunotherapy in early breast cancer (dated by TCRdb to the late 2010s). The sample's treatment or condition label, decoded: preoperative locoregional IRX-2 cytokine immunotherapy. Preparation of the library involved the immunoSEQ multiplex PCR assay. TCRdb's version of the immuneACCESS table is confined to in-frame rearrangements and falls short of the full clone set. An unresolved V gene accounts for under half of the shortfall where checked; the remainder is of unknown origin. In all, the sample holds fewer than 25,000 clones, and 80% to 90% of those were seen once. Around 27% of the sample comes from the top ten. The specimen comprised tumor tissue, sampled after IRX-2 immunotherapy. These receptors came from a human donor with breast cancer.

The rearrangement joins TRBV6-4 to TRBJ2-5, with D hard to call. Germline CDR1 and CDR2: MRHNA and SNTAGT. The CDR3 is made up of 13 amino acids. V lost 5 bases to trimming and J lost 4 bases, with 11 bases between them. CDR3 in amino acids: CASSIMLGETQYF. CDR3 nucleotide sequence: TGTGCCAGCAGTATCATGCTCGGAGAGACCCAGTACTTC.

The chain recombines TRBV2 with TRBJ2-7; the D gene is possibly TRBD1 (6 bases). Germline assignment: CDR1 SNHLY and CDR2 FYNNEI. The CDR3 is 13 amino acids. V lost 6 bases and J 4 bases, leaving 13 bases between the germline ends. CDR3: CASSRDTGYEQYF. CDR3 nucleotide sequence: TGTGCCAGCAGCCGGGACACCGGATACGAGCAGTACTTC.

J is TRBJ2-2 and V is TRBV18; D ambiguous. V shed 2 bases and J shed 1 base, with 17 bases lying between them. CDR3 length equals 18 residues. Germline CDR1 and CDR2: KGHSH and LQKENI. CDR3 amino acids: CASSPRNPRTVNTGELFF. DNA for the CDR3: TGTGCCAGCTCACCAAGGAATCCTAGGACGGTGAACACCGGGGAGCTGTTTTTT. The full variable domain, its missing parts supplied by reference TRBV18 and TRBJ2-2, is NAGVMQNPRHLVRRRGQEARLRCSPMKGHSHVYWYRQLPEEGLKFMVYLQKENIIDESGMPKERFSAEFPKEGPSILRIQQVVRGDSAAYFCASSPRNPRTVNTGELFFGEGSRLTVL.

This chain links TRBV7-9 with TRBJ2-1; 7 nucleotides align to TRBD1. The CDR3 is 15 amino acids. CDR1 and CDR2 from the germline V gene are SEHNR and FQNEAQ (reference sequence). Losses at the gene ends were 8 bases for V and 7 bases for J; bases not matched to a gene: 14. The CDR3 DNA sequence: TGTGCCAGCGAACACCTCGGACAGGCGGTGAATGAGCAGTTCTTC. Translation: CASEHLGQAVNEQFF.

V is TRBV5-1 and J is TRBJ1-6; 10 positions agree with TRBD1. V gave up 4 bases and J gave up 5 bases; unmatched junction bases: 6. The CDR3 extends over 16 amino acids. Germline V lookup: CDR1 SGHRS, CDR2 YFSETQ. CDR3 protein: CASSARDRGDNSPLHF. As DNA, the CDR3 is TGCGCCAGCAGCGCCCGGGACAGGGGTGATAATTCACCCCTCCACTTT.

The chain's CDR3 is CAWSPGPNEKLFF. CDR3 sequence (DNA): TGTGCCTGGAGCCCCGGACCCAATGAAAAACTGTTTTTT. V is TRBV30 and J is TRBJ1-4; D not certain. CDR3 length equals 13 residues. Germline CDR1 is GTSNPN and CDR2 is SVGIG (reference sequence). V lost 3 bases and J 5 bases, leaving 10 bases between the germline ends.

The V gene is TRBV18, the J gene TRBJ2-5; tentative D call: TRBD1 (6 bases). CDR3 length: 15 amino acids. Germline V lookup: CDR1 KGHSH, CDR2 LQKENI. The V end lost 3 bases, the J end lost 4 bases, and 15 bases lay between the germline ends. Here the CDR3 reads CASSPGRGARETQYF. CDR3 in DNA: TGTGCCAGCTCACCGGGCAGGGGCGCCCGAGAGACCCAGTACTTC.

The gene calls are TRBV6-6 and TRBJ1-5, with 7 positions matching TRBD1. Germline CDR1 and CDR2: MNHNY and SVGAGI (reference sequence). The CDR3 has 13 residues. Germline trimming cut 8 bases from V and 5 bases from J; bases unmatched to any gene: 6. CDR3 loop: CASVRQGDQPQHF. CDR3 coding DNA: TGTGCCAGCGTCCGACAGGGCGATCAGCCCCAGCATTTT.

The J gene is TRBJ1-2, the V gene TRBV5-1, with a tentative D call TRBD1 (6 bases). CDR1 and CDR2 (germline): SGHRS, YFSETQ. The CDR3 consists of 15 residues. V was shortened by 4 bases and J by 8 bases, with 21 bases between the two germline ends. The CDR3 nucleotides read TGCGCCAGCAGCCCAACTGTGCGGGACACCAGGGGCTACACCTTC. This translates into CASSPTVRDTRGYTF.

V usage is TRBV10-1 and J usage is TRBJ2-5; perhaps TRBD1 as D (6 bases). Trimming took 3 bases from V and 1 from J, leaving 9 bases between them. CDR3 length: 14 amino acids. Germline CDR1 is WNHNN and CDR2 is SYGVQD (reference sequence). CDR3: CASSDGQSQETQYF. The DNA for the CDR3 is TGCGCCAGCAGTGACGGACAGAGCCAAGAGACCCAGTACTTC.

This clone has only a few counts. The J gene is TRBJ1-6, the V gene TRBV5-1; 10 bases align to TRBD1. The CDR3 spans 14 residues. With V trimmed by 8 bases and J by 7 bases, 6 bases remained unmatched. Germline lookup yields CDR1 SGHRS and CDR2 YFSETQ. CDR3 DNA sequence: TGCGCCAGTACTCCGGGACAGGGGAATTCACCCCTCCACTTT. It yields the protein CASTPGQGNSPLHF.

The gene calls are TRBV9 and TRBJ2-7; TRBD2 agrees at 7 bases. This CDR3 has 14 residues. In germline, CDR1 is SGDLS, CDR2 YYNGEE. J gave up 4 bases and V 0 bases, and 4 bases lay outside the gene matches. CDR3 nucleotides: TGTGCCAGCAGCGTAGGGTGGGAGGGGTACGAGCAGTACTTC. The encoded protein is CASSVGWEGYEQYF.

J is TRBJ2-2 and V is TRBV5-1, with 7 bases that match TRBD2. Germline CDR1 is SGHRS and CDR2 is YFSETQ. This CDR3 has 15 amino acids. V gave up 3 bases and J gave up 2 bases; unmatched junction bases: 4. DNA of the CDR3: TGCGCCAGCAGCTGGGAGCGGGGCAACACCGGGGAGCTGTTTTTT. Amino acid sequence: CASSWERGNTGELFF. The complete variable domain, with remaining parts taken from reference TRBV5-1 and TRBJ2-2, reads KAGVTQTPRYLIKTRGQQVTLSCSPISGHRSVSWYQQTPGQGLQFLFEYFSETQRNKGNFPGRFSGRQFSNSRSEMNVSTLELGDSALYLCASSWERGNTGELFFGEGSRLTVL.

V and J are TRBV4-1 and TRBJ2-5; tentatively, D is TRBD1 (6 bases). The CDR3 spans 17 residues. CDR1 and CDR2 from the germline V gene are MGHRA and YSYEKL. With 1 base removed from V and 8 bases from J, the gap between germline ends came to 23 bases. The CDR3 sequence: CASSQGGRAGEYRTQYF. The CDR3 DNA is TGCGCCAGCAGCCAAGGGGGGAGAGCAGGGGAATATAGAACCCAGTACTTC.

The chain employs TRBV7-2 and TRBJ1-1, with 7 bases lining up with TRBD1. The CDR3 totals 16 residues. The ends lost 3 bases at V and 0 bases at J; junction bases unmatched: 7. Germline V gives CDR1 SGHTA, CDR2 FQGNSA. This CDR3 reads CASSLPRGILNTEAFF. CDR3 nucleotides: TGTGCCAGCAGCTTGCCCAGGGGGATCTTGAACACTGAAGCTTTCTTT.

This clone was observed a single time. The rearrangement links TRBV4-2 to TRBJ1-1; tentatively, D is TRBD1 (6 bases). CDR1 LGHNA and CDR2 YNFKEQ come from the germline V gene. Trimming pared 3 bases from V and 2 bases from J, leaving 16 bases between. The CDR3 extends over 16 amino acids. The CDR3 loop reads CASSHVTGTQNTEAFF. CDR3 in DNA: TGTGCCAGCAGCCATGTCACCGGGACACAAAACACTGAAGCTTTCTTT.

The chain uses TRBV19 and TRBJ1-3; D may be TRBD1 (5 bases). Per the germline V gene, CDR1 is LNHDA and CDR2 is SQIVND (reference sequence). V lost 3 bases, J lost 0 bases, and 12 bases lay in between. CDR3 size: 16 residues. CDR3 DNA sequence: TGTGCCAGTAGTATTCCCTGGGGCACCTCTGGAAACACCATATATTTT. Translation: CASSIPWGTSGNTIYF.

CDR3 loop: CASSLEAVNSNQPQHF. In DNA form, the CDR3 reads TGTGCCAGCAGCTTAGAAGCAGTAAATAGCAATCAGCCCCAGCATTTT. The rearrangement uses TRBV7-8 and TRBJ1-5, with unresolved D. Germline V gene lookup returns CDR1 SGHVS and CDR2 FQNEAQ. Trimming pared 1 base from V and 0 bases from J, leaving 10 bases between. This CDR3 is built from 16 residues.

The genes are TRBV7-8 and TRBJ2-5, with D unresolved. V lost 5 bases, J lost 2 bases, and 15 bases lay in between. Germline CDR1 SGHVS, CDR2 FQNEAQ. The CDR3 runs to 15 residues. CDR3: CASSSSRTRQETQYF. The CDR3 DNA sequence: TGTGCCAGCAGCAGCTCTCGGACGCGACAAGAGACCCAGTACTTC.

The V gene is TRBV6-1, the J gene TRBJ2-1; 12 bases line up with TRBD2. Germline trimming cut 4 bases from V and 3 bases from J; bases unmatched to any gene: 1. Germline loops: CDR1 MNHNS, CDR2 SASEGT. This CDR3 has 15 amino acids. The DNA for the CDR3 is TGTGCCAGCAGTGCGACTAGCGGGGGCTACAATGAGCAGTTCTTC. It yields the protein CASSATSGGYNEQFF.

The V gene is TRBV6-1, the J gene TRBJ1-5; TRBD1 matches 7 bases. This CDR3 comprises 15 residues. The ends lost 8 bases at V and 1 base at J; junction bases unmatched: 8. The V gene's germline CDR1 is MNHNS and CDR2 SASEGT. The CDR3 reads CASVPHRGSNQPQHF. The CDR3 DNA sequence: TGTGCCAGCGTGCCCCACAGGGGAAGCAATCAGCCCCAGCATTTT.

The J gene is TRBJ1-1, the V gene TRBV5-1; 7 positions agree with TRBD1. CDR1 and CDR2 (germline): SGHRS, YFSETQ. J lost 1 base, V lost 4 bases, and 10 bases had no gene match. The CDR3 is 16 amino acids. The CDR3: CASSPSGTDTNTEAFF. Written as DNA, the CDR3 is TGCGCCAGCAGCCCATCCGGGACAGATACGAACACTGAAGCTTTCTTT. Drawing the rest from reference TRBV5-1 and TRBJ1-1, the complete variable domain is KAGVTQTPRYLIKTRGQQVTLSCSPISGHRSVSWYQQTPGQGLQFLFEYFSETQRNKGNFPGRFSGRQFSNSRSEMNVSTLELGDSALYLCASSPSGTDTNTEAFFGQGTRLTVV.

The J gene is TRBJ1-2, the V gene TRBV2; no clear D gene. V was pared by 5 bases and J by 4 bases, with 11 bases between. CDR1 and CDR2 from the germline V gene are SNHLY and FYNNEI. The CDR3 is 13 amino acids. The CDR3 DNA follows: TGTGCCAGCAGTAATACCGGGAGCTATGGCTACACCTTC. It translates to CASSNTGSYGYTF.

The CDR3 region is CASTLWTSGDTQYF. The DNA for the CDR3 is TGTGCCAGCACCCTTTGGACTAGCGGGGATACGCAGTATTTT. The chain links TRBV6-1 to TRBJ2-3; 11 nucleotides match TRBD2. After removal of 7 bases from V and 6 bases from J, the junction contained 6 bases not matched to a gene. Germline V gene sequence: CDR1 MNHNS, CDR2 SASEGT. This CDR3 comprises 14 residues.

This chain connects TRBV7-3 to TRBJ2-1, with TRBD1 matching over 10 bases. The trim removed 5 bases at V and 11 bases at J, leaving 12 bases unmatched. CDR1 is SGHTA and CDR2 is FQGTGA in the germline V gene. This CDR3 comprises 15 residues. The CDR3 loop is CASSPIPGTGVKQFF. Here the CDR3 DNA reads TGTGCCAGCAGCCCTATACCCGGGACAGGGGTAAAGCAGTTCTTC.

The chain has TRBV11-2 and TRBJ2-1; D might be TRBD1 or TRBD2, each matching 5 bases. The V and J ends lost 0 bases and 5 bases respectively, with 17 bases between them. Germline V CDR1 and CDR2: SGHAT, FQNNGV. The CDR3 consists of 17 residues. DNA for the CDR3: TGTGCCAGCAGCTTAGATTGGGGGAATTCAGGGAACAATGAGCAGTTCTTC. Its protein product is CASSLDWGNSGNNEQFF.